Shown below are 8 T cell receptor beta chains from a single sample sequenced in a study of metastatic and nonmetastatic thyroid tumors. Via MiXCR, TCRdb re-called the PCR reads. The sample lists approximately 25,000 clones; roughly a quarter were seen once. Nobody among the patients had been given any treatment before thyroid surgery. The sample consisted of blood. All receptors derive from a male donor with papillary thyroid cancer or a benign thyroid nodule (not recorded which). Some clones in this sample may be carry-over from other donors' samples.

This clone was seen repeatedly, ten times or more. J is TRBJ2-1 and V is TRBV10-3; D is tentatively TRBD1 or TRBD2 (7 bases each). Trimming removed 10 bases from V and 0 bases from J, with 16 bases in between. The germline gives CDR1 ENHRY, CDR2 SYGVKD. CDR3 size: 15 residues. The CDR3, as DNA: TGTGCCAGTCACAGGGGAGGGAGCTCCTACAATGAGCAGTTCTTC. This sequence encodes CASHRGGSSYNEQFF.

Many counts were recorded for this clone. The J gene is TRBJ1-5, the V gene TRBV7-3, with unresolved D. V lost 2 bases and J 7 bases, leaving 9 bases between the germline ends. Germline V gives CDR1 SGHTA, CDR2 FQGTGA. CDR3 length: 13 residues. CDR3 nucleotide sequence: TGTGCCAGCAGCTTATCAGGTGGACAGCCCCAGCATTTT. Amino acids: CASSLSGGQPQHF. Full variable domain (rest looked up from reference TRBV7-3 and TRBJ1-5): GAGVSQTPSNKVTEKGKYVELRCDPISGHTALYWYRQSLGQGPEFLIYFQGTGAADDSGLPNDRFFAVRPEGSVSTLKIQRTERGDSAVYLCASSLSGGQPQHFGDGTRLSIL.

This clone was detected a few times. The chain recombines TRBV27 with TRBJ1-1; D gene uncertain. CDR3 length equals 13 residues. The V end was cut by 5 bases, the J end by 1 base, with 8 bases between. Looked up from germline, CDR1 is MNHEY and CDR2 is SMNVEV (reference sequence). The CDR3 loop is CASSTLENTEAFF. The CDR3, as DNA: TGTGCCAGCAGTACTTTAGAGAACACTGAAGCTTTCTTT.

There are many counts of this clone. The chain uses TRBV15 and TRBJ2-3; D is tentatively TRBD1 or TRBD2 (6 bases each). Germline-derived CDR1 and CDR2 are LNHNV and YYDKDF (reference sequence). Trimming removed 0 bases from V and 4 bases from J, with 14 bases in between. This CDR3 has 16 residues. The CDR3 loop is CATSRDLPGGADTQYF. The DNA of the CDR3 is TGTGCCACCAGCAGAGATCTCCCCGGGGGCGCAGATACGCAGTATTTT.

There are many counts of this clone. At one boundary the junction diverges from the germline segment, which might be a read error. The chain combines TRBV20-1 with TRBJ2-1, with D possibly called TRBD1 or TRBD2 (5 bases each). Germline CDR1 and CDR2: DFQATT and SNEGSKA (reference sequence). This CDR3 contains 17 residues. The CDR3 region is CSARGPPGTGQISEQFF. The CDR3 DNA reads TGCAGTGCCAGAGGCCCCCCCGGGACCGGGCAGATTAGTGAGCAGTTCTTC.

This rearrangement joins TRBV5-1 to TRBJ1-6; TRBD1 might be the D (6 bases). V lost 0 bases, J lost 5 bases, and 9 bases lay in between. CDR1 is SGHRS and CDR2 is YFSETQ in the germline V gene. The CDR3 runs 15 residues. The CDR3 here is CASSLDRVDNSPLHF. For the CDR3, the DNA is TGCGCCAGCAGCTTGGACAGGGTAGATAATTCACCCCTCCACTTT.

This clone was seen at least ten times. The CDR3 DNA reads TGTGCCAGCAGGCCCGTCGGGGCCAACGTCCTGACTTTC. It codes for CASRPVGANVLTF. The genes are TRBV2 and TRBJ2-6; D remains unclear. With 6 bases removed from V and 4 bases from J, the gap between germline ends came to 7 bases. Per the germline V gene, CDR1 is SNHLY and CDR2 is FYNNEI. The CDR3 sequence is 13 residues long.

V and J are TRBV20-1 and TRBJ2-3; possibly TRBD2 for D (6 bases). Germline values: CDR1 DFQATT, CDR2 SNEGSKA (reference sequence). Trimming took off 3 bases at V and 13 bases at J, with 17 bases between the two ends. The CDR3 contains 12 residues. The CDR3 region is CSARVSGLVEYF. CDR3 DNA sequence: TGCAGTGCTAGGGTCAGCGGGCTTGTGGAGTATTTT.